This TCR beta chain is drawn from a study of cytotoxic CD8 clonotypes in ibrutinib-treated CLL. About the study: In all, under twelve patients were relapsed/refractory, approximately 14 were treatment-naive and approximately 17 were IGHV unmutated.

Points on this clone: No antigen is known for it.

Study-level points and caveats: A rise in clonality was seen at ibrutinib response, and a fall back toward baseline was seen at progression.

Genomic DNA in a quantity of 2 to 2.5 micrograms was derived from cryopreserved PBMCs for TCR beta libraries. Depth targeted 1 in 200,000 to 1 in 1 million T cells, averaging roughly 9.3x coverage per clonotype. This table comes from immunoSEQ multiplex PCR, and its TCRdb copy is limited to in-frame clones, with some not included. Of 110,000 to 150,000 clones detected, 60% to 85% appear once; the ten largest clones hold just over 5%. This CDR3 has 12 amino acids. The V and J ends lost 10 bases and 9 bases respectively, with 16 bases between them. CDR1 is MDHEN and CDR2 is SYDVKM in the germline V gene.

The starting material was PBMCs, obtained after 24 months of ibrutinib treatment. The TCR sequence derives from a human donor with chronic lymphocytic leukemia. The chain is built from TRBV28 and TRBJ2-1; perhaps TRBD1 as D (5 bases). This CDR3 reads CATQIKGFEQFF. The CDR3 bases are TGTGCCACTCAAATAAAGGGGTTTGAGCAGTTCTTC. The entire variable domain, with the rest obtained from reference TRBV28 and TRBJ2-1, is as follows: DVKVTQSSRYLVKRTGEKVFLECVQDMDHENMFWYRQDPGLGLRLIYFSYDVKMKEKGDIPEGYSVSREKKERFSLILESASTNQTSMYLCATQIKGFEQFFGPGTRLTVL.